This is a list of T cell receptor beta chains from one sample in a study of blood T cells in healthy people across ages. TCRdb re-called the 5' RACE reads with MiXCR, one entry per CDR3 protein. The sample records over 700,000 distinct CDR3 sequences, 25% being singletons. The same specimen was also included in a second study, on T cells of mothers and their children.

The sequenced sample consisted of blood. Receptors originate from a boy between 10 and 17 years old in good health. Both conserved end residues are part of each CDR3. D genes are given only for firm matches. Size values are once, few and many counts, or a class for expanded clones, and some rows have none.

d_gene,v_gene,abundance,len,j_gene,CDR3nt,CDR3aa
.,TRBV20-1,few,14,TRBJ2-7,TGCAGTGCGGAAGCAGGGTCCTCCTCCTACGAGCAGTACTTC,CSAEAGSSSYEQYF
TRBD2,TRBV12-5,few,14,TRBJ2-3,TGTGCTAGTGGGACTAGCGGGGGTGGAGATACGCAGTATTTT,CASGTSGGGDTQYF
.,TRBV4-2,few,15,TRBJ2-7,TGTGCCAGCAGCTCCCGCCCTGGGGCCAACTACGAGCAGTACTTC,CASSSRPGANYEQYF
TRBD2,TRBV25-1,few,15,TRBJ2-7,TGTGCCAGCAGTGAGGGCGGACTAGCGTCCTACGAGCAGTACTTC,CASSEGGLASYEQYF
.,TRBV9,.,14,TRBJ2-5,TGTGCCAGCACCGGCGCGGGGAGAGGGGAGACCCAGTACTTC,CASTGAGRGETQYF
.,TRBV5-6,.,14,TRBJ2-4,TGTGCCAGCTATTCATTCCTAGCCAAAAACATTCAGTACTTC,CASYSFLAKNIQYF
TRBD1,TRBV28,few,15,TRBJ2-5,TGTGCCAGCAGTGAGTCGGGACAGAGTCTGGAGACCCAGTACTTC,CASSESGQSLETQYF
TRBD1,TRBV18,few,17,TRBJ1-2,TGTGCCAGCTCACCTCTCCCCGGGACAGTGTTAAACTATGGCTACACCTTC,CASSPLPGTVLNYGYTF
TRBD1,TRBV27,many,15,TRBJ2-2,TGTGCCAGCAGTTCCGGGACAGCGAACACCGGGGAGCTGTTTTTT,CASSSGTANTGELFF
.,TRBV5-1,few,14,TRBJ2-7,TGTGCCAGCAGTTTGGGCGGGACGACCTACGAGCAGTACTTC,CASSLGGTTYEQYF